The rows below give T cell receptor beta chains drawn from one sample of a study of T-cell memory formation after mild COVID-19. A single record per CDR3 protein comes from TCRdb applying MiXCR to the 5' RACE reads. The profile shows hundreds of thousands of distinct CDR3 sequences, roughly a fifth of them singletons. The sequenced material came from PBMCs or a T cell subset sorted from them (not recorded which). The receptors stem from an adult woman who had mild COVID-19 (a few samples of this study predate the infection). Cell type and time point are not known. CDR3s include the opening cysteine and the closing phenylalanine or tryptophan. A D gene is named only where the DNA matches it firmly. Expanded clones are given a class, and other clones once, few, many or no size at all.

D	size	V	J	CDR3	DNA
TRBD1	few	TRBV6-5	TRBJ1-4	CASSRDRGWEKLFF	TGTGCCAGCAGTCGTGACAGGGGTTGGGAAAAACTGTTTTTT
NA	few	TRBV5-1	TRBJ2-3	CASSSDGYVADTQYF	TGCGCCAGCAGCTCGGACGGCTACGTAGCAGATACGCAGTATTTT
TRBD1	few	TRBV6-5	TRBJ1-1	CASSHSRRDRGQGTEAFF	TGTGCCAGCAGTCATTCCCGCCGGGACAGGGGGCAAGGGACTGAAGCTTTCTTT
NA	few	TRBV7-8	TRBJ2-1	CASSFGEKTYNEQFF	TGTGCCAGCAGCTTTGGGGAGAAGACCTACAATGAGCAGTTCTTC
NA	NA	TRBV7-3	TRBJ2-1	CASSTSRLAGGNNEQFF	TGTGCCAGCAGCACTAGCAGACTGGCAGGTGGGAACAATGAGCAGTTCTTC
TRBD2	NA	TRBV24-1	TRBJ2-3	CATSEVAGGPTDTQYF	TGTGCCACCAGTGAAGTAGCGGGGGGGCCTACAGATACGCAGTATTTT
NA	NA	TRBV4-1	TRBJ2-7	CASSPGVRGRQLYEQYF	TGCGCCAGCAGCCCAGGGGTCCGGGGGCGCCAGCTTTACGAGCAGTACTTC
TRBD2	NA	TRBV7-3	TRBJ2-5	CASSLSGTRETQYF	TGTGCCAGCAGCCTTAGCGGGACCCGAGAGACCCAGTACTTC
TRBD2	few	TRBV18	TRBJ2-1	CASSPTSGGPSSYNEQFF	TGTGCCAGCTCGCCGACTAGCGGGGGCCCCAGCTCCTACAATGAGCAGTTCTTC
NA	NA	TRBV5-1	TRBJ1-2	CASSLASVNYGYTF	TGCGCCAGCAGCTTGGCCAGCGTGAACTATGGCTACACCTTC
TRBD2	few	TRBV6-6	TRBJ2-3	CASSPHKKTSGTDTQYF	TGTGCCAGCAGTCCGCACAAGAAGACTAGCGGCACAGATACGCAGTATTTT
NA	NA	TRBV7-9	TRBJ1-4	CASSPTGTNEKLFF	TGTGCCAGCAGCCCCACAGGGACTAATGAAAAACTGTTTTTT
TRBD2	NA	TRBV7-2	TRBJ2-7	CASSLEHRLAGVKGEQYF	TGTGCCAGCAGCCTCGAACATCGACTAGCGGGAGTGAAAGGCGAGCAGTACTTC
NA	few	TRBV4-2	TRBJ2-3	CASSQVGSTDTQYF	TGTGCCAGCAGCCAAGTCGGTTCCACAGATACGCAGTATTTT
NA	NA	TRBV9	TRBJ2-3	CASSVSTGVDTDTQYF	TGTGCCAGCAGCGTATCGACGGGGGTCGACACAGATACGCAGTATTTT
NA	NA	TRBV30	TRBJ1-3	CAWGVGRLSGNTIYF	TGTGCCTGGGGGGTCGGCAGGCTCTCTGGAAACACCATATATTTT
NA	NA	TRBV7-2	TRBJ2-4	CASSLAGGRGNIQYF	TGTGCCAGCAGCTTAGCGGGGGGCCGGGGAAACATTCAGTACTTC
NA	once	TRBV21-1	TRBJ1-4	CASSEWTGSNEKLFF	TGTGCCAGCAGCGAATGGACAGGGAGTAATGAAAAACTGTTTTTT
NA	few	TRBV24-1	TRBJ2-7	CATSDSRERTYEQYF	TGTGCCACCAGTGACTCCAGGGAGCGGACCTACGAGCAGTACTTC
TRBD1	NA	TRBV15	TRBJ2-4	CATSFGTGGNIQYF	TGTGCCACCAGCTTCGGGACAGGGGGAAACATTCAGTACTTC
TRBD2	few	TRBV12-3/TRBV12-4	TRBJ2-2	CASTLPPAGGDTGELFF	TGTGCCAGCACCCTACCCCCAGCGGGAGGGGACACCGGGGAGCTGTTTTTT
NA	NA	TRBV5-1	TRBJ2-3	CASSPSADSPYDTQYF	TGCGCCAGCAGCCCGTCGGCGGACTCCCCCTATGATACGCAGTATTTT
NA	few	TRBV5-4	TRBJ2-1	CASSLGLGPFNEQFF	TGTGCCAGCAGCCTGGGACTGGGACCCTTCAATGAGCAGTTCTTC
NA	once	TRBV20-1	TRBJ1-2	CSARDPTAQIANYGYTF	TGCAGTGCTAGAGATCCCACAGCCCAAATAGCTAACTATGGCTACACCTTC
TRBD2	NA	TRBV27	TRBJ2-7	CASSRGTGGTYEQYF	TGTGCCAGCAGCCGTGGGACGGGAGGAACCTACGAGCAGTACTTC
NA	NA	TRBV27	TRBJ1-1	CASSSNRDSGTEAFF	TGTGCCAGCAGCTCGAACCGGGACTCGGGCACTGAAGCTTTCTTT
NA	many	TRBV5-6	TRBJ1-2	CASSLGQTYGYTF	TGTGCCAGCAGCTTGGGACAGACCTATGGCTACACCTTC
NA	NA	TRBV3-1	TRBJ1-3	CASSQDRTSGNTIYF	TGTGCCAGCAGCCAAGACCGAACCTCTGGAAACACCATATATTTT
NA	NA	TRBV5-5	TRBJ2-7	CASSSADMTDEQYF	TGTGCCAGCAGCTCAGCAGACATGACCGACGAGCAGTACTTC
TRBD1	many	TRBV5-1	TRBJ2-1	CASSFRGGDEQFF	TGCGCCAGCAGCTTTCGAGGGGGCGATGAGCAGTTCTTC
NA	NA	TRBV29-1	TRBJ1-2	CSVVKQTNYGYTF	TGCAGCGTTGTAAAACAGACTAACTATGGCTACACCTTC
TRBD1	NA	TRBV7-6	TRBJ2-7	CASSLGQGAAEQYF	TGTGCCAGCAGCTTAGGACAGGGGGCGGCCGAGCAGTACTTC
NA	few	TRBV5-1	TRBJ1-1	CASSLSGWNTEAFF	TGCGCCAGCAGCTTGTCTGGCTGGAACACTGAAGCTTTCTTT
NA	many	TRBV5-1	TRBJ1-1	CASSLQAGEGTEAFF	TGCGCCAGCAGCTTGCAGGCAGGGGAAGGGACTGAAGCTTTCTTT
TRBD2	NA	TRBV2	TRBJ2-1	CASRSSGGAAYNEQFF	TGTGCCAGCCGATCTAGCGGGGGGGCAGCGTACAATGAGCAGTTCTTC
TRBD1	NA	TRBV4-1	TRBJ1-2	CASSQDPGQNYGYTF	TGCGCCAGCAGCCAAGACCCGGGACAGAACTATGGCTACACCTTC
NA	many	TRBV5-1	TRBJ2-3	CASSLVGGLATDTQYF	TGCGCCAGCAGCTTGGTCGGGGGACTCGCAACAGATACGCAGTATTTT
NA	few	TRBV12-5	TRBJ1-1	CASGLPARSFGSTEAFF	TGTGCTAGTGGTTTGCCCGCGAGGAGCTTTGGGAGCACTGAAGCTTTCTTT
TRBD1	NA	TRBV7-8	TRBJ2-1	CASSLDRGRYNEQFF	TGTGCCAGCAGCCTGGACAGGGGAAGATACAATGAGCAGTTCTTC
TRBD1	NA	TRBV24-1	TRBJ1-1	CATSDSRTGRNTEAFF	TGTGCCACCAGTGATTCTCGGACAGGGCGGAACACTGAAGCTTTCTTT
TRBD2	NA	TRBV4-2	TRBJ2-7	CASSQARTSYYEQYF	TGTGCCAGCAGCCAGGCTCGGACTAGCTACTACGAGCAGTACTTC